This entry lists 12 T cell receptor beta chains sequenced from one sample in a study of blood T cell repertoires in COVID-19. The assay was immunoSEQ multiplex PCR, and TCRdb's table has in-frame clones only and misses some. The data contain approximately 210,000 clones, just under 85% of them seen just once; the ten biggest clones take up roughly 7.6%. Sequenced material: peripheral blood. These receptor sequences come from a woman in her fifties or sixties with active or convalescent COVID-19.

The genes are TRBV30 and TRBJ1-1; weak D call: TRBD1 (6 bases). The CDR3 runs to 13 residues. Trimming took 3 bases from V and 1 from J, leaving 9 bases between them. Looked up from germline, CDR1 is GTSNPN and CDR2 is SVGIG (reference sequence). CDR3 coding DNA: TGTGCCTGGAGGAGGGACAAGAACACTGAAGCTTTCTTT. This sequence encodes CAWRRDKNTEAFF.

The chain links TRBV5-8 to TRBJ2-2, with 7 nucleotides matching TRBD1. Losses at the gene ends were 3 bases for V and 4 bases for J; bases not matched to a gene: 3. Germline V CDR1 and CDR2: SGHTS, YDEGEE. The CDR3 runs to 14 residues. CDR3 in amino acids: CASSSDRATGELFF. The CDR3 coding sequence is TGTGCCAGCAGCTCCGACAGGGCCACCGGGGAGCTGTTTTTT.

CDR3 region: CASSSGQRKNIQYF. The CDR3 nucleotides are TGCGCCAGCAGCTCAGGACAGAGAAAAAACATTCAGTACTTC. The chain carries TRBV5-1 and TRBJ2-4; weak D call: TRBD1 (6 bases). The CDR3 length is 14 residues. Trimming stripped 3 bases from V and 4 bases from J, with 11 bases between. Germline-derived CDR1 and CDR2 are SGHRS and YFSETQ.

For the CDR3, the DNA is TGTGCCAGCTCCTTGCCGATCGGGGGGACCACTGAAGCTTTCTTT. Encoded protein: CASSLPIGGTTEAFF. The rearrangement joins TRBV5-4 to TRBJ1-1; a possible D gene is TRBD1 (5 bases). This CDR3 has 15 amino acids. Looked up from germline, CDR1 is SGHNT and CDR2 is YYREEE (reference sequence). Trimming took off 7 bases at V and 4 bases at J, with 20 bases between the two ends.

The chain employs TRBV9 and TRBJ1-3; D gene unclear. Deletions cut 0 bases from V and 1 base from J, with 5 bases between. The germline gives CDR1 SGDLS, CDR2 YYNGEE. The CDR3 covers 14 residues. The CDR3 loop reads CASSVEESGNTIYF. In nucleotides, the CDR3 is TGTGCCAGCAGCGTAGAGGAGTCTGGAAACACCATATATTTT.

This clone was counted only a few times. The chain recombines TRBV7-6 with TRBJ2-1; 7 bases line up with TRBD2. The ends lost 4 bases at V and 5 bases at J; junction bases unmatched: 8. CDR1 and CDR2 from the germline V gene are SGHVS and FNYEAQ. The CDR3 has 15 residues. CDR3 coding DNA: TGTGCCAGCAGCTCGGAGACGGGACTAAACAATGAGCAGTTCTTC. It encodes CASSSETGLNNEQFF.

The rearrangement links TRBV18 to TRBJ1-3; D may be TRBD1 (5 bases). CDR1 and CDR2 from the germline V gene are KGHSH and LQKENI. CDR3 length: 16 residues. Trimming stripped 5 bases from V and 0 bases from J, with 14 bases between. The CDR3, as DNA: TGTGCCAGCTCAGATTCTAGGGGTCTCTCTGGAAACACCATATATTTT. Its translation is CASSDSRGLSGNTIYF. The full variable domain, rest sourced from reference TRBV18 and TRBJ1-3, is NAGVMQNPRHLVRRRGQEARLRCSPMKGHSHVYWYRQLPEEGLKFMVYLQKENIIDESGMPKERFSAEFPKEGPSILRIQQVVRGDSAAYFCASSDSRGLSGNTIYFGEGSWLTVV.

The chain combines TRBV27 with TRBJ1-2; TRBD1 matches 8 bases. Germline V lookup: CDR1 MNHEY, CDR2 SMNVEV (reference sequence). The CDR3 is 13 residues long. Trimming at V came to 5 bases and at J to 2 bases, leaving 1 base not matched to a gene. CDR3 sequence: CASSRTGNYGYTF. CDR3 nucleotide sequence: TGTGCCAGCAGTCGGACAGGGAACTATGGCTACACCTTC.

V gene TRBV30 combines with J gene TRBJ1-3; D uncertain. CDR1 is GTSNPN, CDR2 SVGIG, per germline (reference sequence). The CDR3 has 15 residues. The V end was cut by 1 base, the J end by 1 base, with 11 bases between. CDR3: CAWSDGLASGNTIYF. The CDR3 bases are TGTGCCTGGAGTGACGGTCTAGCATCTGGAAACACCATATATTTT.

The chain uses TRBV11-2 and TRBJ1-1; D is possibly TRBD1 (6 bases). The V and J ends lost 2 bases and 4 bases respectively, with 8 bases between them. Germline-derived CDR1 and CDR2 are SGHAT and FQNNGV. CDR3 length: 13 amino acids. The CDR3 loop is CASSLTGLTEAFF. CDR3 sequence (DNA): TGTGCCAGCAGCTTAACAGGGCTCACTGAAGCTTTCTTT.

J is TRBJ2-2 and V is TRBV15, with 10 bases that match TRBD2. Looked up from germline, CDR1 is LNHNV and CDR2 is YYDKDF (reference sequence). CDR3 length equals 15 residues. Trimming removed 2 bases from V and 6 bases from J; junction bases left unmatched: 3. This CDR3 is CATSRRLAGAGELFF. CDR3 in DNA: TGTGCCACCAGCAGACGACTAGCGGGCGCCGGGGAGCTGTTTTTT.

The chain carries TRBV7-3 and TRBJ2-1, with a tentative D call TRBD2 (5 bases). Trimming cost V 3 bases and J 10 bases, with 13 bases left between them. Per germline, CDR1 SGHTA and CDR2 FQGTGA. CDR3 size: 13 residues. The CDR3 reads CASSFDTRGEQFF. DNA for the CDR3: TGTGCCAGCAGCTTCGATACTAGAGGCGAGCAGTTCTTC.